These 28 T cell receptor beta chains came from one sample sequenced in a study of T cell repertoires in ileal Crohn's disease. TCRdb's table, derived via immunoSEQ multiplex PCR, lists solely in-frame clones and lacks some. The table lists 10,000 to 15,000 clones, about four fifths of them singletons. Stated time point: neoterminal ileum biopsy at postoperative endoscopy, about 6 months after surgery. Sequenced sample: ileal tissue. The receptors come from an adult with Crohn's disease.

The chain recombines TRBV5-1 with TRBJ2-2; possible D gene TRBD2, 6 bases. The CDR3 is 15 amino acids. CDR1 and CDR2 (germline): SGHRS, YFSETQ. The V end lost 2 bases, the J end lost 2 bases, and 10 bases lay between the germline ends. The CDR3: CASSLGGANTGELFF. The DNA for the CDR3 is TGCGCCAGCAGCTTAGGAGGGGCCAACACCGGGGAGCTGTTTTTT.

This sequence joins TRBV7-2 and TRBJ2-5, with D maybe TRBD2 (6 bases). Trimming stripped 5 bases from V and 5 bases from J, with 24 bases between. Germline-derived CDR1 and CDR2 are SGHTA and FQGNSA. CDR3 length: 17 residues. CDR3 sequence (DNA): TGTGCCAGCAGCCCCCGCGACCCTGCGGGGCCTTGGGAGACCCAGTACTTC. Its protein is CASSPRDPAGPWETQYF.

Here the CDR3 DNA reads TGTGCCAGCAGTTTCCGGGACAGGGGATCCGAGCAGTACTTC. Protein product: CASSFRDRGSEQYF. The chain is built from TRBV27 and TRBJ2-7, with TRBD1 identical over 10 bases. CDR3 length: 14 amino acids. In germline, CDR1 is MNHEY, CDR2 SMNVEV (reference sequence). With V trimmed by 3 bases and J by 6 bases, 5 bases remained unmatched.

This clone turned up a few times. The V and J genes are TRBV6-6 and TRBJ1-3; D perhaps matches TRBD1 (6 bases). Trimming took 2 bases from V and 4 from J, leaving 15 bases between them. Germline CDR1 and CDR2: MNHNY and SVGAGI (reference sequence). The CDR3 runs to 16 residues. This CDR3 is CASSYPGTSEGNTIYF. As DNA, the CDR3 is TGTGCCAGCAGTTACCCGGGGACATCTGAGGGAAACACCATATATTTT.

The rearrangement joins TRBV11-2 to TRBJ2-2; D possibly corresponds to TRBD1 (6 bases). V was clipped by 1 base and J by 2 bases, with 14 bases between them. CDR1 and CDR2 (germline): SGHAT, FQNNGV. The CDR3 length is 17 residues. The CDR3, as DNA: TGTGCCAGCAGCTTAGCGGGTAGGGGACACAACACCGGGGAGCTGTTTTTT. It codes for CASSLAGRGHNTGELFF.

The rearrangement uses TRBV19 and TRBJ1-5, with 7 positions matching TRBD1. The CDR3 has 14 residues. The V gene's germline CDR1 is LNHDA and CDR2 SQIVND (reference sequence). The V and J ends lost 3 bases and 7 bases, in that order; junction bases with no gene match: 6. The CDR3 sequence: CASSIQQGRQPQHF. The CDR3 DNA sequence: TGTGCCAGTAGTATCCAACAGGGGCGGCAGCCCCAGCATTTT.

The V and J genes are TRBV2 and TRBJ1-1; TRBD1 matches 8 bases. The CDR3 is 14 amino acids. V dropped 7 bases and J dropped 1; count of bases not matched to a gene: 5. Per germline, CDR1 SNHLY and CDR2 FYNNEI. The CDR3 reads CASIPTGENTEAFF. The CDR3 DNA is TGTGCCAGCATTCCGACAGGGGAGAACACTGAAGCTTTCTTT.

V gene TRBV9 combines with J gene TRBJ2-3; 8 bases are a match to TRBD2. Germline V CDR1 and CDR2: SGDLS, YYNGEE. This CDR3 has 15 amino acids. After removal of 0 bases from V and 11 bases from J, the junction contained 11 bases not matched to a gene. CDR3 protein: CASSVGASGSTLQYF. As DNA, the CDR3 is TGTGCCAGCAGCGTAGGGGCTAGCGGGTCGACTTTGCAGTATTTT.

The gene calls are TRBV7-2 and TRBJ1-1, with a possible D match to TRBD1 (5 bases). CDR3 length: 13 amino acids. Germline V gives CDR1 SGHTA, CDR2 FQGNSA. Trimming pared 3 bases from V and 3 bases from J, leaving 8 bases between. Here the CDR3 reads CASSFQGDTEAFF. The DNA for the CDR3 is TGTGCCAGCAGCTTTCAAGGGGACACTGAAGCTTTCTTT. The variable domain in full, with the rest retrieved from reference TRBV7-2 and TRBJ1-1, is GAGVSQSPSNKVTEKGKDVELRCDPISGHTALYWYRQSLGQGLEFLIYFQGNSAPDKSGLPSDRFSAERTGGSVSTLTIQRTQQEDSAVYLCASSFQGDTEAFFGQGTRLTVV.

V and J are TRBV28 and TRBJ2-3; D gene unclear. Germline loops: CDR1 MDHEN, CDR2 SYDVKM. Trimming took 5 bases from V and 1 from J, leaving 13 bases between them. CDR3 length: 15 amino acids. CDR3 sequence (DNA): TGTGCCAGCAGTATAATTGCGGCACGCACAGATACGCAGTATTTT. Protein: CASSIIAARTDTQYF.

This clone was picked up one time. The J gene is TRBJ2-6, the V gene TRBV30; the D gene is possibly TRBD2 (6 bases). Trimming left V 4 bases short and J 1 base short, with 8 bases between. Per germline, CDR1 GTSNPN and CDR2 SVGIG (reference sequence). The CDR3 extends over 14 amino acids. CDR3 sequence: CAWTAGSGANVLTF. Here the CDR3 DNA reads TGTGCCTGGACGGCGGGGTCTGGGGCCAACGTCCTGACTTTC.

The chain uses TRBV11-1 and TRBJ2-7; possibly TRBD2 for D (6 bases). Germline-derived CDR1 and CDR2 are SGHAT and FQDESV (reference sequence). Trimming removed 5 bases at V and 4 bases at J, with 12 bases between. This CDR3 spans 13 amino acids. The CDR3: CASSRPGLYEQYF. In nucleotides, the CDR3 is TGTGCCAGCAGCCGCCCTGGACTATACGAGCAGTACTTC.

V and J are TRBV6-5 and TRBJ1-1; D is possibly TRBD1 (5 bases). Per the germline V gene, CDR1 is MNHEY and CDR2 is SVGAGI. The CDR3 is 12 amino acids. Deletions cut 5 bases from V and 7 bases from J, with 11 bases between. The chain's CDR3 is CASSGGGLEAFF. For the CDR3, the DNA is TGTGCCAGCAGTGGGGGGGGACTTGAAGCTTTCTTT.

The chain's CDR3 is CASSLWGRQETQYF. The CDR3 DNA follows: TGTGCCAGCAGTTTATGGGGCAGACAAGAGACCCAGTACTTC. The chain recombines TRBV28 with TRBJ2-5; D uncertain. Germline V gives CDR1 MDHEN, CDR2 SYDVKM. CDR3 length: 14 residues. V lost 0 bases, J lost 2 bases, and 7 bases lay in between. The entire variable domain, with the rest obtained from reference TRBV28 and TRBJ2-5, is as follows: DVKVTQSSRYLVKRTGEKVFLECVQDMDHENMFWYRQDPGLGLRLIYFSYDVKMKEKGDIPEGYSVSREKKERFSLILESASTNQTSMYLCASSLWGRQETQYFGPGTRLLVL.

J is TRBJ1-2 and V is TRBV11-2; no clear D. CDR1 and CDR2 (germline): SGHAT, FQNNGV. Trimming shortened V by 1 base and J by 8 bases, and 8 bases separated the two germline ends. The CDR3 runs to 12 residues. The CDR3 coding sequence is TGTGCCAGCAGCTTAGTCAGTGGCGGCTACACCTTC. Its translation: CASSLVSGGYTF.

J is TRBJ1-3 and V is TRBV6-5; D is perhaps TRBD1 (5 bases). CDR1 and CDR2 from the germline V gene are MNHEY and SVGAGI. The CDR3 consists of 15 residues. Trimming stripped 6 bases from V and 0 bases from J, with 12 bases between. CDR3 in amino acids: CASSIRTNSGNTIYF. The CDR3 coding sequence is TGTGCCAGCAGCATAAGGACAAACTCTGGAAACACCATATATTTT.

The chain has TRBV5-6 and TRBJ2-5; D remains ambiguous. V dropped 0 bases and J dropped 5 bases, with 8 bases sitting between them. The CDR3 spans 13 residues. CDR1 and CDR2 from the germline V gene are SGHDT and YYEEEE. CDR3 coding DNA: TGTGCCAGCAGCTTGGAGCCTGCCGAGACCCAGTACTTC. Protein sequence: CASSLEPAETQYF.

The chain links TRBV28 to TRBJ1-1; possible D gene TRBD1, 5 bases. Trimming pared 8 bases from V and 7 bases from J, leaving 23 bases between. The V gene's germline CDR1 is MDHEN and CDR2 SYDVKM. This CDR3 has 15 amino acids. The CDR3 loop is CASGWGRGVNFEAFF. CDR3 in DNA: TGTGCCAGCGGTTGGGGAAGGGGCGTGAATTTTGAAGCTTTCTTT.

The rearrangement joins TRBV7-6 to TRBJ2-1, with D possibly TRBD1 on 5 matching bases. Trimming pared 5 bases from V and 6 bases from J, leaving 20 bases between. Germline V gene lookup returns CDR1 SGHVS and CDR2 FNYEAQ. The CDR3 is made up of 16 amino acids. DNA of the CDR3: TGTGCCAGCAGCGCTAGTCGAAGTGGGGCCGGCAATGAGCAGTTCTTC. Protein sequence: CASSASRSGAGNEQFF. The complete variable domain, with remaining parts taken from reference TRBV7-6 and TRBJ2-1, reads GAGVSQSPRYKVTKRGQDVALRCDPISGHVSLYWYRQALGQGPEFLTYFNYEAQQDKSGLPNDRFSAERPEGSISTLTIQRTEQRDSAMYRCASSASRSGAGNEQFFGPGTRLTVL.

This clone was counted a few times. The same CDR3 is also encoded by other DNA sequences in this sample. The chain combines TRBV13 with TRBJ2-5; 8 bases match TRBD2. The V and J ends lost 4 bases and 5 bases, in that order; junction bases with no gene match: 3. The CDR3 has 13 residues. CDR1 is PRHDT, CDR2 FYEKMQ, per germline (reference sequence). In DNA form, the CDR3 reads TGTGCCAGCAGCTCCCCGGGGGGGGAGACCCAGTACTTC. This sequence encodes CASSSPGGETQYF.

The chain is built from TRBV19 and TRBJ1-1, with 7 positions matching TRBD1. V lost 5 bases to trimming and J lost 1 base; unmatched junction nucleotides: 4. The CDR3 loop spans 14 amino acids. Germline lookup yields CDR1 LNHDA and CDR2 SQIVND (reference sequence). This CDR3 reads CASSPGQANTEAFF. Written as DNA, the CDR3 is TGTGCCAGTAGTCCAGGACAGGCGAACACTGAAGCTTTCTTT.

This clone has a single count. The CDR3 nucleotides read TGTGCCAGCAGTTTACTCGGGACAGGTGGGACCTACGAGCAGTACTTC. Translated, it gives CASSLLGTGGTYEQYF. This chain joins TRBV28 and TRBJ2-5, with 8 bases matching TRBD1. Gene TRBJ2-7 matches the end of the DNA better, so the J call may be wrong. The CDR3 has 16 residues. Germline V gives CDR1 MDHEN, CDR2 SYDVKM.

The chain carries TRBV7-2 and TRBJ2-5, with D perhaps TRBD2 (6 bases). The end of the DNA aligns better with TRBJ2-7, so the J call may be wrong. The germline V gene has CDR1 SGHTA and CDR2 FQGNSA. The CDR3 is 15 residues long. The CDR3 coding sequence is TGTGCCAGCAGCCTAGAGGCCAGCGGGTTTTACGAGCAGTACTTC. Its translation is CASSLEASGFYEQYF.

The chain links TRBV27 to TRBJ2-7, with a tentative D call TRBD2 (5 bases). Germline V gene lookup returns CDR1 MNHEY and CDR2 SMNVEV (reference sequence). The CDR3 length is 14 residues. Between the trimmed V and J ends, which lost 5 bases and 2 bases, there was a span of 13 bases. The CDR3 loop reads CASSLTSAAYEQYF. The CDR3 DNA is TGTGCCAGCAGTCTAACTAGTGCCGCCTACGAGCAGTACTTC.

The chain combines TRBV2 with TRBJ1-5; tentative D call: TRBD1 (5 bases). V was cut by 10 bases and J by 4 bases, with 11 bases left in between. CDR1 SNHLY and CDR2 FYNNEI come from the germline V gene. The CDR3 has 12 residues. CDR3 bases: TGTGCCACCGCGGGGGATAATCAGCCCCAGCATTTT. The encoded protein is CATAGDNQPQHF.

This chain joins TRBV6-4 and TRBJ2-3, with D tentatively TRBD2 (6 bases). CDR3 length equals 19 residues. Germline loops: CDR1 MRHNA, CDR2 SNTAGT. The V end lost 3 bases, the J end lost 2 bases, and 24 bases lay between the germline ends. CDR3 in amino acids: CASSERVWDLGASTDTQYF. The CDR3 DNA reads TGTGCCAGCAGTGAGAGGGTTTGGGACTTAGGGGCCTCCACAGATACGCAGTATTTT.

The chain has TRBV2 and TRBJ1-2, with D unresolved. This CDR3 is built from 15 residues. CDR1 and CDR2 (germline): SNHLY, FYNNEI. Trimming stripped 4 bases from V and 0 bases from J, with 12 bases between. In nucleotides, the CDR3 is TGTGCCAGCAGTGGGTCGCAGATATCTAACTATGGCTACACCTTC. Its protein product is CASSGSQISNYGYTF.

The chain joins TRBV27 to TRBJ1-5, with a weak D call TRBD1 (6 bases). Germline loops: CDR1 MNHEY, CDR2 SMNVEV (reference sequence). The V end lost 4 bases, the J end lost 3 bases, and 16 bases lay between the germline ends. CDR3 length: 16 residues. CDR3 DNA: TGTGCCAGCAGTTCTCTGTCAGGGGTACCCAATCAGCCCCAGCATTTT. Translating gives CASSSLSGVPNQPQHF.